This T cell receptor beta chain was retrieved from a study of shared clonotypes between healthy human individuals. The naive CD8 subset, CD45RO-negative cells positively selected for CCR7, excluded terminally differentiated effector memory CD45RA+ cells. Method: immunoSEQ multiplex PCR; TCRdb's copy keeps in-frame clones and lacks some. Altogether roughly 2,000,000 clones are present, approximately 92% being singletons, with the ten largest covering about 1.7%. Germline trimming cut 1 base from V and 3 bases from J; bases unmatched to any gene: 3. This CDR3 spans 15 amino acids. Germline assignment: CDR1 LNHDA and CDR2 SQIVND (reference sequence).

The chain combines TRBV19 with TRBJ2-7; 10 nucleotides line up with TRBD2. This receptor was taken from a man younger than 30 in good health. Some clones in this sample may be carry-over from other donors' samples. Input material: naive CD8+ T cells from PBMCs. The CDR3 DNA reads TGTGCCAGTAGTATAGTGGGACTAGCGAGCTACGAGCAGTACTTC. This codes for CASSIVGLASYEQYF. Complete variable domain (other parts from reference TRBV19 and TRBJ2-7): DGGITQSPKYLFRKEGQNVTLSCEQNLNHDAMYWYRQDPGQGLRLIYYSQIVNDFQKGDIAEGYSVSREKKESFPLTVTSAQKNPTAFYLCASSIVGLASYEQYFGPGTRLTVT.